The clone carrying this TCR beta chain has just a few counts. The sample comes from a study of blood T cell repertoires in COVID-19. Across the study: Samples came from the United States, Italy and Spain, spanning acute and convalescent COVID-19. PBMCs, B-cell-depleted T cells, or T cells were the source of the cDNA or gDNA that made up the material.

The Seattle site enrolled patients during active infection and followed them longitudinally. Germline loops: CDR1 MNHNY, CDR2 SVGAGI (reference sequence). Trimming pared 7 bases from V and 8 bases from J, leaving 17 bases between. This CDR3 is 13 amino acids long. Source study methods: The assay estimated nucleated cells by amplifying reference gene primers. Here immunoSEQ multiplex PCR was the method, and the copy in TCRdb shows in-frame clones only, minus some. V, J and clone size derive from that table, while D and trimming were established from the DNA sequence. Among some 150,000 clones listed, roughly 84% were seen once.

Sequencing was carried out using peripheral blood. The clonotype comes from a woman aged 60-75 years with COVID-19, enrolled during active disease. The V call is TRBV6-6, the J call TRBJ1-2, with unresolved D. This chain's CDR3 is CASTADTGLGYTF. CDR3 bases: TGTGCCAGCACCGCCGACACCGGCCTGGGCTACACCTTC.